The present entry profiles one T cell receptor (beta chain) with its context. This sample was included in a study of shared clonotypes between healthy human individuals. CDR3 length: 17 residues. V was shortened by 2 bases and J by 0 bases, with 16 bases between the two germline ends. Germline V gives CDR1 SGHAT, CDR2 FQDESV (reference sequence). Each subset's genomic DNA was split evenly across several immunoSEQ plates. PCR replicates from unsorted PBMC used approximately 0.3 ug DNA, and this amount was some 31,000 T cell genomes. Ten immunoSEQ deep assay plates served to sequence unsorted PBMC DNA. Sequencing was performed with immunoSEQ multiplex PCR; in TCRdb, only in-frame clones are kept and a portion is missing. This sample yields 450,000 to 500,000 clones, of which over 65% are seen a single time; 10% to 15% belongs to the top ten.

The genes are TRBV11-1 and TRBJ1-1; D is possibly TRBD1 (6 bases). The receptor comes from a woman aged 35 to 49 in good health. Some clones in this sample may be carry-over from other donors' samples. The material sequenced was PBMCs. CDR3 bases: TGTGCCAGCAGCTTACTCACCACAGGGCCTATGAACACTGAAGCTTTCTTT. Protein sequence: CASSLLTTGPMNTEAFF.